A selection of T cell receptor beta chains follows, all from one sample in a study of blood T cell repertoires in COVID-19. Profiling relied on immunoSEQ multiplex PCR, and the TCRdb table lists in-frame clones only, not all of them. The repertoire holds roughly 160,000 clones, with approximately 88% as singletons. The sequenced sample was PBMCs or T cells enriched from blood (not recorded which). The receptors originated from an older woman who had recovered from COVID-19. CDR3s include the opening cysteine and the closing phenylalanine or tryptophan. The order of the fields is CDR3 protein, CDR3 DNA, V gene, J gene, clone size, D gene. A D gene is named only where the DNA matches it firmly. Some rows mark clone size as missing; the rest say once, few, many or name a class of expanded clone.

CDR3aa: CASSYAWGGDSPLHF
CDR3nt: TGTGCCAGCAGTTACGCGTGGGGGGGGGATTCACCCCTCCACTTT
v_gene: TRBV6-5
j_gene: TRBJ1-6
abundance: -
d_gene: -

CDR3aa: CASSPLGTGGLNGYTF
CDR3nt: TGTGCCAGCAGCCCCTTGGGGACAGGGGGTCTAAATGGCTACACCTTC
v_gene: TRBV3-1/TRBV3-2
j_gene: TRBJ1-2
abundance: -
d_gene: TRBD1

CDR3aa: CASSQVTGGGETQYF
CDR3nt: TGTGCCAGCAGCCAAGTAACAGGGGGGGGAGAGACCCAGTACTTC
v_gene: TRBV3-1/TRBV3-2
j_gene: TRBJ2-5
abundance: -
d_gene: -

CDR3aa: CASTWRGQGSDEQFF
CDR3nt: TGTGCCAGCACATGGCGAGGACAGGGATCGGATGAGCAGTTCTTC
v_gene: TRBV6-5
j_gene: TRBJ2-1
abundance: -
d_gene: TRBD1

CDR3aa: CASRPMDNSGNTIYF
CDR3nt: TGCGCCAGCAGACCTATGGACAACTCTGGAAACACCATATATTTT
v_gene: TRBV5-1
j_gene: TRBJ1-3
abundance: -
d_gene: -

CDR3aa: CASSPGVGTFF
CDR3nt: TGCGCCAGCAGCCCGGGGGTCGGGACTTTCTTT
v_gene: TRBV5-1
j_gene: TRBJ1-1
abundance: -
d_gene: -

CDR3aa: CASSPLTGSLVYGYTF
CDR3nt: TGTGCCAGCAGCCCATTGACAGGCTCCCTGGTATATGGCTACACCTTC
v_gene: TRBV4-2
j_gene: TRBJ1-2
abundance: once
d_gene: -

CDR3aa: CASGGSSGNTIYF
CDR3nt: TGTGCCAGCGGCGGGAGCTCTGGAAACACCATATATTTT
v_gene: TRBV7-9
j_gene: TRBJ1-3
abundance: once
d_gene: -

CDR3aa: CASTGGTGADTQYF
CDR3nt: TGTGCCAGCACCGGGGGGACAGGAGCAGATACGCAGTATTTT
v_gene: TRBV5-5
j_gene: TRBJ2-3
abundance: -
d_gene: -

CDR3aa: CATNRYYGYTF
CDR3nt: TGTGCCACTAACCGATACTATGGCTACACCTTC
v_gene: TRBV28
j_gene: TRBJ1-2
abundance: -
d_gene: -

CDR3aa: CASTFERLGGELFF
CDR3nt: TGTGCCAGCACATTTGAGCGCTTGGGCGGGGAGCTGTTTTTT
v_gene: TRBV2
j_gene: TRBJ2-2
abundance: -
d_gene: -

CDR3aa: CASSLLGRALGNEQFF
CDR3nt: TGTGCCAGCAGCTTATTGGGCAGGGCCCTCGGGAATGAGCAGTTCTTC
v_gene: TRBV7-9
j_gene: TRBJ2-1
abundance: -
d_gene: -

CDR3aa: CAISAEASYEQYF
CDR3nt: TGTGCCATCAGTGCCGAGGCCTCCTACGAGCAGTACTTC
v_gene: TRBV10-3
j_gene: TRBJ2-7
abundance: -
d_gene: -

CDR3aa: CASTPTGTGVHGELFF
CDR3nt: TGTGCCAGCACCCCAACCGGGACAGGAGTTCACGGGGAGCTGTTTTTT
v_gene: TRBV27
j_gene: TRBJ2-2
abundance: -
d_gene: TRBD1

CDR3aa: CATQGVGGRKTQYF
CDR3nt: TGTGCCACCCAAGGGGTAGGCGGGAGAAAGACCCAGTACTTC
v_gene: TRBV24-1
j_gene: TRBJ2-5
abundance: -
d_gene: TRBD2

CDR3aa: CASSFEAQGGYNEQFF
CDR3nt: TGTGCCAGCAGTTTTGAGGCCCAAGGAGGCTACAATGAGCAGTTCTTC
v_gene: TRBV27
j_gene: TRBJ2-1
abundance: once
d_gene: -

CDR3aa: CASSLAEAADSYGYTF
CDR3nt: TGCGCCAGCAGCTTGGCCGAGGCAGCTGATTCTTATGGCTACACCTTC
v_gene: TRBV5-1
j_gene: TRBJ1-2
abundance: -
d_gene: -

CDR3aa: CSVASGSYEQYF
CDR3nt: TGCAGCGTAGCTAGCGGCTCCTACGAGCAGTACTTC
v_gene: TRBV29-1
j_gene: TRBJ2-7
abundance: -
d_gene: TRBD2

CDR3aa: CASSLLGLGDYGYTF
CDR3nt: TGCGCCAGCAGCTTGCTGGGGCTAGGAGACTATGGCTACACCTTC
v_gene: TRBV5-1
j_gene: TRBJ1-2
abundance: -
d_gene: -

CDR3aa: CASSFGTSGRAEETQYF
CDR3nt: TGCGCCAGCAGCTTTGGGACTAGCGGGAGGGCCGAGGAGACCCAGTACTTC
v_gene: TRBV5-1
j_gene: TRBJ2-5
abundance: -
d_gene: TRBD2

CDR3aa: CASSPTGTGPYEQYF
CDR3nt: TGTGCCAGCAGCCCGACCGGGACAGGACCCTACGAGCAGTACTTC
v_gene: TRBV9
j_gene: TRBJ2-7
abundance: -
d_gene: TRBD1

CDR3aa: CASRPGTVDTEAFF
CDR3nt: TGTGCCAGTCGGCCCGGGACAGTGGACACTGAAGCTTTCTTT
v_gene: TRBV27
j_gene: TRBJ1-1
abundance: -
d_gene: TRBD1

CDR3aa: CASSRDKNYGYTF
CDR3nt: TGTGCCAGTAGTAGGGACAAAAACTATGGCTACACCTTC
v_gene: TRBV19
j_gene: TRBJ1-2
abundance: -
d_gene: -

CDR3aa: CASSQDFTEGEKLFF
CDR3nt: TGCGCCAGCAGCCAAGATTTCACAGAAGGAGAAAAACTGTTTTTT
v_gene: TRBV4-1
j_gene: TRBJ1-4
abundance: -
d_gene: -

CDR3aa: CASSSQGLGYTF
CDR3nt: TGTGCCAGCAGCTCCCAGGGGCTAGGCTACACCTTC
v_gene: TRBV6-5
j_gene: TRBJ1-2
abundance: -
d_gene: -

CDR3aa: CASSQGLAGETQYF
CDR3nt: TGTGCCAGCAGCCAAGGACTAGCCGGAGAGACCCAGTACTTC
v_gene: TRBV4-2
j_gene: TRBJ2-5
abundance: -
d_gene: TRBD2

CDR3aa: CASSQDTTDGYTF
CDR3nt: TGTGCCAGCAGCCAGGACACCACCGATGGCTACACCTTC
v_gene: TRBV7-9
j_gene: TRBJ1-2
abundance: -
d_gene: -

CDR3aa: CASTGGWDGYTF
CDR3nt: TGTGCCAGCACGGGGGGCTGGGATGGCTACACCTTC
v_gene: TRBV6-5
j_gene: TRBJ1-2
abundance: -
d_gene: -